This T cell receptor beta chain was recorded in a study of a mutant IDH1 vaccine in newly diagnosed glioma. Study summary: Patients received vaccination from 4-6 weeks after radiotherapy alone, or with temozolomide cycles. Of treated patients, around 62% were men and approximately 40% women, averaging around 40 years.

A remark on this clone: The target antigen is unknown.

Study-wide results and limits: Pseudoprogression appears to have had no connection to changes in top peripheral T cell clonotypes.

Repertoires were generated with immunoSEQ multiplex PCR, while TCRdb's copy carries only in-frame clones and drops some. The sample contains 25,000 to 30,000 clones, approximately 78% of which appear only once. This CDR3 is built from 17 residues. Germline lookup yields CDR1 MGHRA and CDR2 YSYEKL. Trimming left V 3 bases short and J 6 bases short, with 20 bases between. Time point defined: week 23, last vaccination. Doses consisted of 300 ug of mutant IDH1 20-mer peptide each, paired with topical imiquimod. The sequence came from a woman in her thirties with glioma. V is TRBV4-1 and J is TRBJ2-2, with a tentative D call TRBD2 (6 bases). Sequenced here: PBMCs, sampled from a glioma patient whose treatment included an IDH1 peptide vaccine. Written as DNA, the CDR3 is TGCGCCAGCAGCCACCCCACAGTAGCGGCGTTCTCCGGGGAGCTGTTTTTT. This sequence encodes CASSHPTVAAFSGELFF.